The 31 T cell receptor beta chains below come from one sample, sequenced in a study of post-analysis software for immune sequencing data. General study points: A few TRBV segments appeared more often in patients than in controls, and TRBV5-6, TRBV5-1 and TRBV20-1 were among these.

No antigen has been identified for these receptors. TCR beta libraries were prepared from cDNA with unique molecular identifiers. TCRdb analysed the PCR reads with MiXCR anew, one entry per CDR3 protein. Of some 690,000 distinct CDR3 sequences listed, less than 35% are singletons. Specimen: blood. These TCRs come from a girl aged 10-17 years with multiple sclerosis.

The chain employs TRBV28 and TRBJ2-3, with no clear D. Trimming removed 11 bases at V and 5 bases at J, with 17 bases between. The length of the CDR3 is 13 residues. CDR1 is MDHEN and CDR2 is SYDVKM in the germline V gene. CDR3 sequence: CAGGPMWEDTQYF. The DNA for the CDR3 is TGTGCCGGCGGTCCGATGTGGGAAGATACGCAGTATTTT.

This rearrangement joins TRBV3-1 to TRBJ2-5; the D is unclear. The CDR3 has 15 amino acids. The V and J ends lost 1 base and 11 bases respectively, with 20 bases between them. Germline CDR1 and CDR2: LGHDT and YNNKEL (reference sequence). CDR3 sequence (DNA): TGTGCCAGCAGCCAAGGCGCGCCAGCCGACAATGAGCAGTACTTC. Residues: CASSQGAPADNEQYF.

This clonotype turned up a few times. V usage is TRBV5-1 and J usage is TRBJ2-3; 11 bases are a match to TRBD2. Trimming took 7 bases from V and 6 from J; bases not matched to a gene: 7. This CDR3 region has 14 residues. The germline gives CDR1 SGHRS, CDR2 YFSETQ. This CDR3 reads CASGLAGGGDTQYF. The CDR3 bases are TGCGCCAGCGGTCTAGCGGGAGGCGGGGATACGCAGTATTTT.

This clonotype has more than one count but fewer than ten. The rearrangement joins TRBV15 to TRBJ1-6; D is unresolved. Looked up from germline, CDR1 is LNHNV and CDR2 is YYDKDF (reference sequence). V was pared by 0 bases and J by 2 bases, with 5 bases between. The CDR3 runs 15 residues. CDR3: CATSREQTYNSPLHF. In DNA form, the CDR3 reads TGTGCCACCAGCAGAGAACAGACCTATAATTCACCCCTCCACTTT.

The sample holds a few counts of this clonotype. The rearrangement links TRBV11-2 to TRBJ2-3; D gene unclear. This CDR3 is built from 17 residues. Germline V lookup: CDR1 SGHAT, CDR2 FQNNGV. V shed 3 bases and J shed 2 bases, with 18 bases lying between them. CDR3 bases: TGTGCCAGCAGCTTTAAGGTCGGGCTGACTCCCACAGATACGCAGTATTTT. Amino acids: CASSFKVGLTPTDTQYF.

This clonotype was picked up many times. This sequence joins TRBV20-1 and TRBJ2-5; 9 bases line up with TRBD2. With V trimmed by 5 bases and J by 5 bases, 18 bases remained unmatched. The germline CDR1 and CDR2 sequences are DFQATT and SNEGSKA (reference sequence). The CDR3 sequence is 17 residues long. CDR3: CSAPPSSGEPIRETQYF. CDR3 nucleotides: TGCAGTGCTCCCCCCTCTAGCGGGGAGCCCATCCGGGAGACCCAGTACTTC.

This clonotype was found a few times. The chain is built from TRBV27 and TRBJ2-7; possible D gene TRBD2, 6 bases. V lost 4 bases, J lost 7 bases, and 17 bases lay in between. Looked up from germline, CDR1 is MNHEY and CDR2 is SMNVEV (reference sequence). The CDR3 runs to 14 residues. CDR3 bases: TGTGCCAGCAGTTATCGGGAGAAAACGGGAGAGCAGTACTTC. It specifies CASSYREKTGEQYF.

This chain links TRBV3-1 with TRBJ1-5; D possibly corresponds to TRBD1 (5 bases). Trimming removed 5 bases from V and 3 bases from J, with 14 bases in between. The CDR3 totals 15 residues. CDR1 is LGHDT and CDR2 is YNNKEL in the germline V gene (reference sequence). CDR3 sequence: CASSDSGGNNQPQHF. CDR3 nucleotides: TGTGCCAGCAGCGACAGTGGGGGAAACAATCAGCCCCAGCATTTT.

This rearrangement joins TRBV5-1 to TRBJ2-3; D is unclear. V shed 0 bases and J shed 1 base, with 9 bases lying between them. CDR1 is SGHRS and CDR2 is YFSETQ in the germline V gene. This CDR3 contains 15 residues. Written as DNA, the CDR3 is TGCGCCAGCAGCTTGGTTGGGAAAGGCACAGATACGCAGTATTTT. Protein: CASSLVGKGTDTQYF. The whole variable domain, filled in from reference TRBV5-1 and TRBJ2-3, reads KAGVTQTPRYLIKTRGQQVTLSCSPISGHRSVSWYQQTPGQGLQFLFEYFSETQRNKGNFPGRFSGRQFSNSRSEMNVSTLELGDSALYLCASSLVGKGTDTQYFGPGTRLTVL.

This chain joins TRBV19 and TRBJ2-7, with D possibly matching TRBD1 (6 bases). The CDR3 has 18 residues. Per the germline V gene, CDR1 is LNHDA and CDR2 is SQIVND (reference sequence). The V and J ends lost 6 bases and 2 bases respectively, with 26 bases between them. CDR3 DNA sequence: TGTGCCAGTAGCGATACGACAGGTCCTCTATCGGCAACCTACGAGCAGTACTTC. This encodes CASSDTTGPLSATYEQYF.

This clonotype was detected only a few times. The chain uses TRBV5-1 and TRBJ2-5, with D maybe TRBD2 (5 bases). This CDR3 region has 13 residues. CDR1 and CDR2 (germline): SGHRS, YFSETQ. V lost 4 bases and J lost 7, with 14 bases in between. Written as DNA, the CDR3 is TGCGCCAGCAGCCGGACTCAGTCCACGACCCAGTACTTC. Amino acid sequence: CASSRTQSTTQYF. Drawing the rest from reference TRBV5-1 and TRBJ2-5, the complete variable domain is KAGVTQTPRYLIKTRGQQVTLSCSPISGHRSVSWYQQTPGQGLQFLFEYFSETQRNKGNFPGRFSGRQFSNSRSEMNVSTLELGDSALYLCASSRTQSTTQYFGPGTRLLVL.

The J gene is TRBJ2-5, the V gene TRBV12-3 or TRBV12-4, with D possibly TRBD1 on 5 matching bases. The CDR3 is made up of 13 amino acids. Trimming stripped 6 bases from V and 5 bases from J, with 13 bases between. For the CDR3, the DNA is TGTGCCAGCAGCCCCGGACAATGGGAGACCCAGTACTTC. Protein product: CASSPGQWETQYF.

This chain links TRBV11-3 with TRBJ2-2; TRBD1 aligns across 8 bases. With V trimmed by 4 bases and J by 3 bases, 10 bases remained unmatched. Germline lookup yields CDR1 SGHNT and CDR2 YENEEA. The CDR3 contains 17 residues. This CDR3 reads CASSSTRGPFDTGELFF. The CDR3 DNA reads TGTGCCAGCAGCTCCACCAGGGGGCCGTTCGACACCGGGGAGCTGTTTTTT. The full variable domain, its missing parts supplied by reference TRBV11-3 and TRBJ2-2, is EAGVVQSPRYKIIEKKQPVAFWCNPISGHNTLYWYLQNLGQGPELLIRYENEEAVDDSQLPKDRFSAERLKGVDSTLKIQPAELGDSAVYLCASSSTRGPFDTGELFFGEGSRLTVL.

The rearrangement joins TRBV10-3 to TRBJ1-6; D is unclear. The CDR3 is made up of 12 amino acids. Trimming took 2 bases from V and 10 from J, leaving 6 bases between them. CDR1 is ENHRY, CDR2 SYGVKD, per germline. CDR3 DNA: TGTGCCATCAGTGAGCTGGGGTCACCCCTCCACTTT. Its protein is CAISELGSPLHF.

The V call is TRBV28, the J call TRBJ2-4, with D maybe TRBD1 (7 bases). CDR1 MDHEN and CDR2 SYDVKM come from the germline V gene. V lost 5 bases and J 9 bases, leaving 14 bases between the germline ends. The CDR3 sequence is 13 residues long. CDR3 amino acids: CASSRTGEVIQYF. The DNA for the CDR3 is TGTGCCAGCAGTCGTACAGGGGAGGTCATTCAGTACTTC.

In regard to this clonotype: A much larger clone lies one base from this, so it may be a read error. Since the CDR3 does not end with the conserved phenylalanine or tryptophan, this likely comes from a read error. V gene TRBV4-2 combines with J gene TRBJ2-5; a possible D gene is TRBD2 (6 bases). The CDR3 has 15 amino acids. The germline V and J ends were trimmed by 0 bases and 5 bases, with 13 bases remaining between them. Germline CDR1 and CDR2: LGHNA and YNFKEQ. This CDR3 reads CASSQETVGRETQYV. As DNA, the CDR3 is TGTGCCAGCAGCCAAGAAACCGTGGGGAGGGAGACCCAGTACGTC.

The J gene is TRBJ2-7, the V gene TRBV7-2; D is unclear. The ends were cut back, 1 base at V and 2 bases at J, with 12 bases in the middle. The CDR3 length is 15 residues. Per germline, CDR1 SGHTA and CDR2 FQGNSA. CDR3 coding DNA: TGTGCCAGCAGCTTAGGAGGCAGTCCCACCTACGAGCAGTACTTC. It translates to CASSLGGSPTYEQYF. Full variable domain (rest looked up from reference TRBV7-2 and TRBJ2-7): GAGVSQSPSNKVTEKGKDVELRCDPISGHTALYWYRQSLGQGLEFLIYFQGNSAPDKSGLPSDRFSAERTGGSVSTLTIQRTQQEDSAVYLCASSLGGSPTYEQYFGPGTRLTVT.

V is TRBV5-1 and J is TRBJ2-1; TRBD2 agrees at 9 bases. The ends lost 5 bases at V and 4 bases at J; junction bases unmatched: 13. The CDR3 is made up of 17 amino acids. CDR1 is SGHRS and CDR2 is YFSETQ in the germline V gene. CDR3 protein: CASSEGTGTSSYNEQFF. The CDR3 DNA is TGCGCCAGCAGTGAGGGGACCGGGACTAGCAGTTACAATGAGCAGTTCTTC.

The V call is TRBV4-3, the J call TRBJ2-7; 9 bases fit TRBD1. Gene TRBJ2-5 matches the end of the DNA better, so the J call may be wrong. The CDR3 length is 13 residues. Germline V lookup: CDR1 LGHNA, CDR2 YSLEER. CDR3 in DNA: TGCGCCAGCAGCCAAGAGACAGGGGGGACCCAGTACTTC. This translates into CASSQETGGTQYF.

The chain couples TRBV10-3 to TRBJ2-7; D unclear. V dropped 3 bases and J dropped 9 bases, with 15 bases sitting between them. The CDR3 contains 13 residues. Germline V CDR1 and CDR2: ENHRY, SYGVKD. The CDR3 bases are TGTGCCATCAGTGATCCACTCCACAATGGGCAGTACTTC. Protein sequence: CAISDPLHNGQYF.

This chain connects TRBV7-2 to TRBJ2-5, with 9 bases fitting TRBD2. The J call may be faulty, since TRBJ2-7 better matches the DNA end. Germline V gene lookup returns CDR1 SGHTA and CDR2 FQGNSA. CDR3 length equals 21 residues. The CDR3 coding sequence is TGTGCCAGCAGCTTGCGCAATACTGGCGCCGGGACTAGCATCGAAAGGTACGAGCAGTACTTC. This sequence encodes CASSLRNTGAGTSIERYEQYF.

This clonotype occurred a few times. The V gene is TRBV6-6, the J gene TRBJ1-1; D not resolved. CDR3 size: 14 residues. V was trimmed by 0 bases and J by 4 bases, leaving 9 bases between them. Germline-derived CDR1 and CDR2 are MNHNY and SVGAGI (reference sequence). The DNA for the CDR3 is TGTGCCAGCAGTTACTCGGATTCAGTCACTGAAGCTTTCTTT. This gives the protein CASSYSDSVTEAFF.

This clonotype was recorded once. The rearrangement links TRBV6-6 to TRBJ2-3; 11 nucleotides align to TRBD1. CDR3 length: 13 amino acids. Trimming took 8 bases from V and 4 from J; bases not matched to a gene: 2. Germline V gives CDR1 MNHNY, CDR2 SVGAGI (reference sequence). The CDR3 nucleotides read TGTGCCAGCGCGGGACAGGGGGCAGATACGCAGTATTTT. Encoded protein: CASAGQGADTQYF.

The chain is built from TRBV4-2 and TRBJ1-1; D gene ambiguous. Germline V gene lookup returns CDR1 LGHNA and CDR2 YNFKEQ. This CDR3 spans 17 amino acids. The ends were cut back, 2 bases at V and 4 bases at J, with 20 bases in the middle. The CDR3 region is CASSQRGHGEAGTEAFF. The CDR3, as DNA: TGTGCCAGCAGCCAAAGAGGGCACGGGGAAGCGGGCACTGAAGCTTTCTTT.

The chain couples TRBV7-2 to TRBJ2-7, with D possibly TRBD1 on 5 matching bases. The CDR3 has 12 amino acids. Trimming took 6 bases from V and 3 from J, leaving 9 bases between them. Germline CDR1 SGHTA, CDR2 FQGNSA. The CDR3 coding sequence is TGTGCCAGCAGGCAAGACAGCTACGAGCAGTACTTC. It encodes CASRQDSYEQYF.

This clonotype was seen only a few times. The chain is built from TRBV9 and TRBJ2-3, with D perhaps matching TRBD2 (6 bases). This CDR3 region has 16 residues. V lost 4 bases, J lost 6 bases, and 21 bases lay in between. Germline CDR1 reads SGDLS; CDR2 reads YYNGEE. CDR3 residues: CASSPRSGPLRDTQYF. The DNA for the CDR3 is TGTGCCAGCAGCCCCCGTAGCGGACCCCTAAGGGATACGCAGTATTTT.

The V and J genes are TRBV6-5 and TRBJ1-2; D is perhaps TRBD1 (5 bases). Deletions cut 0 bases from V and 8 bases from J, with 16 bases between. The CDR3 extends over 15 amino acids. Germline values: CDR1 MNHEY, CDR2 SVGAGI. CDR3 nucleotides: TGTGCCAGCAGTTACTCGGGACTAAGCCAGGGAGGCTACACCTTC. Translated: CASSYSGLSQGGYTF.

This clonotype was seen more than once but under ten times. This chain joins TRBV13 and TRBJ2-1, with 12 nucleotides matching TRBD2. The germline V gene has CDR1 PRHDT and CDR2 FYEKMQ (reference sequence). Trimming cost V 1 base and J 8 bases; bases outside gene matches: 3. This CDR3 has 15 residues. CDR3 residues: CASSLESSGRDEQFF. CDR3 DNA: TGTGCCAGCAGCTTAGAGTCTAGCGGGAGGGATGAGCAGTTCTTC.

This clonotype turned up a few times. DNA of the CDR3: TGCGCCAGCAGCCAAGAGCCAGGAAACAATGAGCAGTTCTTC. Its protein is CASSQEPGNNEQFF. V is TRBV4-1 and J is TRBJ2-1; no definite D call. The CDR3 extends over 14 amino acids. V dropped 0 bases and J dropped 5 bases, with 8 bases sitting between them. The germline CDR1 and CDR2 sequences are MGHRA and YSYEKL.

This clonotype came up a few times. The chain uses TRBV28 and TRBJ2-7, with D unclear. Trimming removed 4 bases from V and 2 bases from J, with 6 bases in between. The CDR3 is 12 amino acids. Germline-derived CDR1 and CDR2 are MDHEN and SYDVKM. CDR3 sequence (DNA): TGTGCCAGCAGTTATAACACCTACGAGCAGTACTTC. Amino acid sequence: CASSYNTYEQYF. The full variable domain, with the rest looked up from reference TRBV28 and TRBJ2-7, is DVKVTQSSRYLVKRTGEKVFLECVQDMDHENMFWYRQDPGLGLRLIYFSYDVKMKEKGDIPEGYSVSREKKERFSLILESASTNQTSMYLCASSYNTYEQYFGPGTRLTVT.

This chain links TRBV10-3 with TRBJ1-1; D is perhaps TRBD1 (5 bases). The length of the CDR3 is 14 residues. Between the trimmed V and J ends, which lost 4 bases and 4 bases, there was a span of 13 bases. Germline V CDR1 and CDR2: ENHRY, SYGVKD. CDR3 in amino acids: CAISVPGRLTEAFF. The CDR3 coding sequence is TGTGCCATCAGTGTACCAGGGCGGCTCACTGAAGCTTTCTTT.